The rows below give T cell receptor beta chains drawn from one sample of a study of beta chain features in type 1 diabetes. The data were produced by immunoSEQ multiplex PCR, yet TCRdb's version contains in-frame clones alone and is incomplete. The top ten hold over 0.008% of the sample, which has about 400,000 clones, roughly 12% seen once. The specimen was naive CD4+ T cells from blood. The receptors here all came from a woman under 30 with type 1 diabetes. CDR3s include the opening cysteine and the closing phenylalanine or tryptophan. Fields, in order: clone size, D gene, V gene, J gene, CDR3 DNA, CDR3 protein. D genes are given only for firm matches. Clone size is given for some rows only: seen once, a few or many times, or a class if the clone is expanded.

clone size: .; D gene: .; V gene: TRBV29-1; J gene: TRBJ1-4; CDR3 DNA: TGCAGCGTTGTGATGGGGCCGACTAATGAAAAACTGTTTTTT; CDR3 protein: CSVVMGPTNEKLFF
clone size: .; D gene: .; V gene: TRBV20-1; J gene: TRBJ1-2; CDR3 DNA: TGCAGTGCTAGGGCCGGGTACGGCTACACCTTC; CDR3 protein: CSARAGYGYTF
clone size: few; D gene: .; V gene: TRBV5-1; J gene: TRBJ1-6; CDR3 DNA: TGCGCCAGCAGCCCTCAAGGACAGTATAATTCACCCCTCCACTTT; CDR3 protein: CASSPQGQYNSPLHF
clone size: once; D gene: TRBD1; V gene: TRBV14; J gene: TRBJ2-7; CDR3 DNA: TGTGCCAGCAGCCCGTCTCATATAAGGGACAGGAAATACGAGCAGTACTTC; CDR3 protein: CASSPSHIRDRKYEQYF
clone size: few; D gene: TRBD1; V gene: TRBV18; J gene: TRBJ1-1; CDR3 DNA: TGTGCCAGCTCACCCGCCGGGACAGAGAACACTGAAGCTTTCTTT; CDR3 protein: CASSPAGTENTEAFF
clone size: .; D gene: TRBD2; V gene: TRBV6-4; J gene: TRBJ2-1; CDR3 DNA: TGTGCCAGCAGTCCGGCTAGCGGTTACAATGAGCAGTTCTTC; CDR3 protein: CASSPASGYNEQFF
clone size: .; D gene: TRBD1; V gene: TRBV5-1; J gene: TRBJ1-1; CDR3 DNA: TGCGCCAGCAGCCCCGGGACAGGGAACACTGAAGCTTTCTTT; CDR3 protein: CASSPGTGNTEAFF
clone size: .; D gene: .; V gene: TRBV6-4; J gene: TRBJ2-1; CDR3 DNA: TGTGCCAGCAGCTTCTTGGGGACATCCTCCTACAATGAGCAGTTCTTC; CDR3 protein: CASSFLGTSSYNEQFF
clone size: few; D gene: .; V gene: TRBV29-1; J gene: TRBJ1-1; CDR3 DNA: TGCAGCGTTGGGGCAGTTATAGAAGCTTTCTTT; CDR3 protein: CSVGAVIEAFF
clone size: few; D gene: TRBD1; V gene: TRBV5-1; J gene: TRBJ1-5; CDR3 DNA: TGCGCCAGCAGCCCGGGACAGGGAGGAGGCAATCAGCCCCAGCATTTT; CDR3 protein: CASSPGQGGGNQPQHF
clone size: few; D gene: .; V gene: TRBV6-6; J gene: TRBJ2-3; CDR3 DNA: TGTGCCAGCAGCGGCGGGACCCCTGGGGATACGCAGTATTTT; CDR3 protein: CASSGGTPGDTQYF
clone size: once; D gene: .; V gene: TRBV11-2; J gene: TRBJ2-1; CDR3 DNA: TGTGCCAGCAGCACGACAGGATACAATGAGCAGTTCTTC; CDR3 protein: CASSTTGYNEQFF
clone size: .; D gene: .; V gene: TRBV20-1; J gene: TRBJ2-1; CDR3 DNA: TGCAGTCCCTCGGGTGACAATGAGCAGTTCTTC; CDR3 protein: CSPSGDNEQFF
clone size: few; D gene: TRBD1; V gene: TRBV19; J gene: TRBJ1-5; CDR3 DNA: TGTGCCAGTAGTACCTGGAAAGGGACAGGGAGCAATCAGCCCCAGCATTTT; CDR3 protein: CASSTWKGTGSNQPQHF
clone size: few; D gene: TRBD2; V gene: TRBV7-9; J gene: TRBJ2-3; CDR3 DNA: TGTGCCAGCAGACCTACTAGCGCGGGTGCCCCGCAGTATTTT; CDR3 protein: CASRPTSAGAPQYF
clone size: few; D gene: TRBD1; V gene: TRBV5-1; J gene: TRBJ2-1; CDR3 DNA: TGCGCCAGCAGGCCTCCCGGACAGGGGGCCGGAGAGCAGTTCTTC; CDR3 protein: CASRPPGQGAGEQFF
clone size: .; D gene: TRBD2; V gene: TRBV7-2; J gene: TRBJ2-3; CDR3 DNA: TGTGCCAGCAGCTTAGTTTGGGCGGGGGGTTCTAGCACAGATACGCAGTATTTT; CDR3 protein: CASSLVWAGGSSTDTQYF
clone size: .; D gene: .; V gene: TRBV7-3; J gene: TRBJ2-2; CDR3 DNA: TGTGCCAGCAGCTTAGGGGGACAGAACACCGGGGAGCTGTTTTTT; CDR3 protein: CASSLGGQNTGELFF
clone size: few; D gene: .; V gene: TRBV5-1; J gene: TRBJ1-5; CDR3 DNA: TGCGCCAGCAGCCCGGGGGACGGCAATCAGCCCCAGCATTTT; CDR3 protein: CASSPGDGNQPQHF
clone size: few; D gene: .; V gene: TRBV6-6; J gene: TRBJ2-5; CDR3 DNA: TGTGCCATCAGTGACGGGACACGGGACCAAGAGACCCAGTACTTC; CDR3 protein: CAISDGTRDQETQYF
clone size: .; D gene: .; V gene: TRBV18; J gene: TRBJ1-5; CDR3 DNA: TGTGCCAGCTCACCTGGGGAGGATCAGCCCCAGCATTTT; CDR3 protein: CASSPGEDQPQHF
clone size: .; D gene: .; V gene: TRBV9; J gene: TRBJ2-3; CDR3 DNA: TGTGCCAGCAGCCCCCAGGGAGGAAGCACAGATACGCAGTATTTT; CDR3 protein: CASSPQGGSTDTQYF
clone size: .; D gene: .; V gene: TRBV28; J gene: TRBJ1-2; CDR3 DNA: TGTGCCAGCAGTTTTCTGACTGAGTCCTATGGCTACACCTTC; CDR3 protein: CASSFLTESYGYTF
clone size: once; D gene: .; V gene: TRBV4-3; J gene: TRBJ2-1; CDR3 DNA: TGCGCCAGCAGCCAAGTTGGACTAACAATCAATGAGCAGTTCTTC; CDR3 protein: CASSQVGLTINEQFF
clone size: .; D gene: .; V gene: TRBV18; J gene: TRBJ1-1; CDR3 DNA: TGTGCCAGCTCACTAACTTCGGACAGCCGGGCTGAGGCTTTCTTT; CDR3 protein: CASSLTSDSRAEAFF
clone size: few; D gene: .; V gene: TRBV4-3; J gene: TRBJ2-5; CDR3 DNA: TGCGCCAGCAGCCAAGATCCTTCGGAGACCCAGTACTTC; CDR3 protein: CASSQDPSETQYF
clone size: .; D gene: .; V gene: TRBV9; J gene: TRBJ2-5; CDR3 DNA: TGTGCCAGCAGCTTGCTAGGGGGACAAGAGACCCAGTACTTC; CDR3 protein: CASSLLGGQETQYF
clone size: few; D gene: .; V gene: TRBV21-1; J gene: TRBJ1-5; CDR3 DNA: TGTGCCAGCAGCAACCTAAACAGTAGCAATCAGCCCCAGCATTTT; CDR3 protein: CASSNLNSSNQPQHF
clone size: .; D gene: .; V gene: TRBV6-1; J gene: TRBJ1-5; CDR3 DNA: TGTGCCAGCGCCCGACAGACGGACCAGCCCCAGCATTTT; CDR3 protein: CASARQTDQPQHF
clone size: once; D gene: .; V gene: TRBV30; J gene: TRBJ2-1; CDR3 DNA: TGTGCCTGGAGTAGCGTAGGGGGTTACAATAAGCAGTTCTTC; CDR3 protein: CAWSSVGGYNKQFF
clone size: .; D gene: .; V gene: TRBV5-1; J gene: TRBJ2-3; CDR3 DNA: TGCGCCAGCAGCCTGACAGGAGATACGCAGTATTTT; CDR3 protein: CASSLTGDTQYF
clone size: few; D gene: TRBD2; V gene: TRBV11-2; J gene: TRBJ2-1; CDR3 DNA: TGTGCCAGCAGCCCTCTAGCGGACACCTACAATGAGCAGTTCTTC; CDR3 protein: CASSPLADTYNEQFF
clone size: .; D gene: TRBD2; V gene: TRBV5-4; J gene: TRBJ2-1; CDR3 DNA: TGTGCCAGCAGCTTGGACGGGAGGAGCTCCTACAATGAGCAGTTCTTC; CDR3 protein: CASSLDGRSSYNEQFF
clone size: .; D gene: TRBD1; V gene: TRBV2; J gene: TRBJ2-4; CDR3 DNA: TGTGCCAGCAGTGAACAGGGGGCGCAGACAGCGGTAGACTTC; CDR3 protein: CASSEQGAQTAVDF
clone size: .; D gene: .; V gene: TRBV6-5; J gene: TRBJ1-5; CDR3 DNA: TGTGCCAGCAGTTACTCCGGGAACAGCAATCAGCCCCAGCATTTT; CDR3 protein: CASSYSGNSNQPQHF
clone size: .; D gene: .; V gene: TRBV7-2; J gene: TRBJ1-2; CDR3 DNA: TGTGCCAGCAGCACTACTAACTATGGCTACACCTTC; CDR3 protein: CASSTTNYGYTF
clone size: few; D gene: TRBD2; V gene: TRBV18; J gene: TRBJ2-7; CDR3 DNA: TGTGCCAGCTCGCCTAGCGGGGCACGGAACGAGCAGTACTTC; CDR3 protein: CASSPSGARNEQYF
clone size: .; D gene: TRBD1; V gene: TRBV9; J gene: TRBJ2-1; CDR3 DNA: TGTGCCAGCAGCGCAGGGGGCAACGGCAATGAGCAGTTCTTC; CDR3 protein: CASSAGGNGNEQFF
clone size: .; D gene: .; V gene: TRBV27; J gene: TRBJ2-2; CDR3 DNA: TGTGCCAGCAGTTTAGAAGCGGCGAACACCGGGGAGCTGTTTTTT; CDR3 protein: CASSLEAANTGELFF
clone size: .; D gene: TRBD2; V gene: TRBV5-1; J gene: TRBJ2-1; CDR3 DNA: TGCGCCAGCAGCCCAGGGACTAGCGGGAGGAACAATGAGCAGTTCTTC; CDR3 protein: CASSPGTSGRNNEQFF
clone size: .; D gene: TRBD2; V gene: TRBV30; J gene: TRBJ2-3; CDR3 DNA: TGTGCCCGGGGACTAGCGGGATTCTCTAGCACAGATACGCAGTATTTT; CDR3 protein: CARGLAGFSSTDTQYF
clone size: few; D gene: TRBD1; V gene: TRBV28; J gene: TRBJ2-1; CDR3 DNA: TGTGCCAGCAGGGCAGGGGGCCCCTACAATGAGCAGTTCTTC; CDR3 protein: CASRAGGPYNEQFF
clone size: .; D gene: .; V gene: TRBV5-1; J gene: TRBJ1-6; CDR3 DNA: TGCGCCAGCAGCTCGACAATTAATTCACCCCTCCACTTT; CDR3 protein: CASSSTINSPLHF
clone size: few; D gene: TRBD2; V gene: TRBV4-1; J gene: TRBJ2-5; CDR3 DNA: TGCGCCAGCAGCCAAGGGGGCGGGAGTACCCGAGAGACCCAGTACTTC; CDR3 protein: CASSQGGGSTRETQYF
clone size: few; D gene: .; V gene: TRBV4-3; J gene: TRBJ1-1; CDR3 DNA: TGCGCCAGCAGCCAAGAGCCGACAGCGAACACTGAAGCTTTCTTT; CDR3 protein: CASSQEPTANTEAFF
clone size: .; D gene: TRBD2; V gene: TRBV4-3; J gene: TRBJ2-3; CDR3 DNA: TGCGCCAGCAGCCAAGAACCACTAGCGGGGGGAAGAACAGATACGCAGTATTTT; CDR3 protein: CASSQEPLAGGRTDTQYF
clone size: few; D gene: .; V gene: TRBV28; J gene: TRBJ2-7; CDR3 DNA: TGTGCCAGCTTGCCTGGGGATAGGGGTTACGAGCAGTACTTC; CDR3 protein: CASLPGDRGYEQYF
clone size: few; D gene: .; V gene: TRBV30; J gene: TRBJ1-5; CDR3 DNA: TGTGCCTGGAGTGTAATGGGAGATCAGCCCCAGCATTTT; CDR3 protein: CAWSVMGDQPQHF
clone size: few; D gene: .; V gene: TRBV29-1; J gene: TRBJ2-1; CDR3 DNA: TGCAGCGTAACAGGCTACAATGAGCAGTTCTTC; CDR3 protein: CSVTGYNEQFF
clone size: .; D gene: TRBD2; V gene: TRBV6-5; J gene: TRBJ2-7; CDR3 DNA: TGTGCCAGCAGAGAGCGGGGGCTCTCCTACGAGCAGTACTTC; CDR3 protein: CASRERGLSYEQYF
clone size: .; D gene: TRBD2; V gene: TRBV19; J gene: TRBJ2-7; CDR3 DNA: TGTGCCAGTAGTATAGTGCCTAGCGGGAACGAGCAGTACTTC; CDR3 protein: CASSIVPSGNEQYF
clone size: .; D gene: TRBD1; V gene: TRBV23-1; J gene: TRBJ1-1; CDR3 DNA: TGCGCCAGCAGTCAACCCCGCCGGACAGGGGCGGACTTCGGCACTGAAGCTTTCTTT; CDR3 protein: CASSQPRRTGADFGTEAFF
clone size: few; D gene: .; V gene: TRBV7-9; J gene: TRBJ2-5; CDR3 DNA: TGTGCCAGCAGCCTCCAAGAGACCCAGTACTTC; CDR3 protein: CASSLQETQYF
clone size: few; D gene: TRBD2; V gene: TRBV5-6; J gene: TRBJ2-4; CDR3 DNA: TGTGCCAGCAGCTCGGGACTAGTGGAGAGGTACATTCAGTACTTC; CDR3 protein: CASSSGLVERYIQYF
clone size: .; D gene: .; V gene: TRBV6-5; J gene: TRBJ2-7; CDR3 DNA: TGTGCCAGCAGTTACTCGACGGACGGGACCTACGAGCAGTACTTC; CDR3 protein: CASSYSTDGTYEQYF
clone size: few; D gene: .; V gene: TRBV6-5; J gene: TRBJ2-1; CDR3 DNA: TGTGCCAGCAGTTACTTGGGGGGCTACAATGAGCAGTTCTTC; CDR3 protein: CASSYLGGYNEQFF
clone size: few; D gene: .; V gene: TRBV11-2; J gene: TRBJ1-5; CDR3 DNA: TGTGCCAGCAGCCCCGCCCGGGATCAGCCCCAGCATTTT; CDR3 protein: CASSPARDQPQHF